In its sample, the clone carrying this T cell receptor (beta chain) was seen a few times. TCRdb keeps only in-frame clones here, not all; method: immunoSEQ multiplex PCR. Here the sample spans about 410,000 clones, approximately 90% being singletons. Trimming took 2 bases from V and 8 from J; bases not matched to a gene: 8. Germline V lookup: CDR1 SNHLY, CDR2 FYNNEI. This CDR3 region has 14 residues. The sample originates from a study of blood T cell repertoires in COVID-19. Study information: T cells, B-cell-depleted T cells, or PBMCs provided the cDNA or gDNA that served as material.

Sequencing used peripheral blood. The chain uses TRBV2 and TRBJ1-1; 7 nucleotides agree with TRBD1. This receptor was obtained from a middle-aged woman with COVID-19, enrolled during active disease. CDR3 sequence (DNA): TGTGCCAGCAGTGAAATTAAAAGGGACAGAGAAGCTTTCTTT. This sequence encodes CASSEIKRDREAFF.